Listed below are T cell receptor beta chains from one sample, sequenced in a study of T cell repertoires in cytomegalovirus infection. One entry per CDR3 protein, called by TCRdb with MiXCR from the reads. This sample has fewer than 400,000 distinct CDR3 sequences; roughly 18% occur once, and the top ten carry around 9.3%. The sample was PBMCs. These receptors all stem from a human donor in good health (CMV status not recorded). Some clones in this sample may be carry-over from other donors' samples. Each CDR3 is given with its conserved first and last residue. Each record gives: V gene, D gene, J gene, clone size, CDR3 DNA, CDR3 protein. The D gene is left open where the match is weak. Rows give clone size only sometimes, using once, few, many, or a class for an expanded clone.

V gene: TRBV6-1; D gene: NA; J gene: TRBJ1-1; clone size: many; CDR3 DNA: TGTGCCAGCAGTGACCCAGCCAGGGGCAGTGAAGCTTTCTTT; CDR3 protein: CASSDPARGSEAFF
V gene: TRBV6-1; D gene: NA; J gene: TRBJ1-2; clone size: few; CDR3 DNA: TGTGCCAGCAGTGATACAGGTGCTTATGGCTACACCTTC; CDR3 protein: CASSDTGAYGYTF
V gene: TRBV24-1; D gene: NA; J gene: TRBJ2-1; clone size: few; CDR3 DNA: TGTGCCACCAGTGATCCATGGGACCCCAGCTCCTACAATGAGCAGTTCTTC; CDR3 protein: CATSDPWDPSSYNEQFF
V gene: TRBV15; D gene: TRBD2; J gene: TRBJ2-1; clone size: few; CDR3 DNA: TGTGCCACCAGCCCGTTAAGCGGGAGCGACAATGAGCAGTTCTTC; CDR3 protein: CATSPLSGSDNEQFF
V gene: TRBV7-4; D gene: NA; J gene: TRBJ2-7; clone size: few; CDR3 DNA: TGTGCCAGCAGCCCATACCCTGTTAAGCAGTACTTC; CDR3 protein: CASSPYPVKQYF
V gene: TRBV7-2; D gene: NA; J gene: TRBJ2-7; clone size: few; CDR3 DNA: TGTGCCAGCAGCGCGTCGGGCCTCCCCGAGCAGTACTTC; CDR3 protein: CASSASGLPEQYF
V gene: TRBV7-8; D gene: TRBD1; J gene: TRBJ2-7; clone size: NA; CDR3 DNA: TGTGCCAGCAGCGAAAGGACAGGGGCCTACGAGCAGTACTTC; CDR3 protein: CASSERTGAYEQYF
V gene: TRBV3-1; D gene: TRBD2; J gene: TRBJ2-5; clone size: once; CDR3 DNA: TGTGCCAGCAGTCGTGGACTAGCGGGAGAGACCCAGTACTTC; CDR3 protein: CASSRGLAGETQYF
V gene: TRBV28; D gene: TRBD2; J gene: TRBJ2-7; clone size: few; CDR3 DNA: TGTGCCGCTACCCGGGGGGAAGAATGGGAGCAGTACTTC; CDR3 protein: CAATRGEEWEQYF
V gene: TRBV7-9; D gene: TRBD1; J gene: TRBJ2-7; clone size: few; CDR3 DNA: TGTGCCAGCAGCTCACTATCAGGACAGGGGGGGGCCTACGAGCAGTACTTC; CDR3 protein: CASSSLSGQGGAYEQYF
V gene: TRBV7-2; D gene: NA; J gene: TRBJ1-2; clone size: many; CDR3 DNA: TGTGCCAGCAGCCTCCGGGAAATCCGGTACTATGGCTACACCTTC; CDR3 protein: CASSLREIRYYGYTF
V gene: TRBV7-8; D gene: NA; J gene: TRBJ2-5; clone size: NA; CDR3 DNA: TGTGCCAGCAGCTTTGGGTGGGGCGGGGGCCAACCAGGGACCCAGTACTTC; CDR3 protein: CASSFGWGGGQPGTQYF
V gene: TRBV7-9; D gene: NA; J gene: TRBJ2-3; clone size: many; CDR3 DNA: TGTGCCAGCACCCTAGACACAGATACGCAGTATTTT; CDR3 protein: CASTLDTDTQYF
V gene: TRBV6-6; D gene: TRBD1; J gene: TRBJ1-3; clone size: NA; CDR3 DNA: TGTGCCAGCAGTTACGCGGGGACAGGTTCACTCCGAAACACCATATATTTT; CDR3 protein: CASSYAGTGSLRNTIYF
V gene: TRBV20-1; D gene: NA; J gene: TRBJ2-3; clone size: few; CDR3 DNA: TGCAGTGCCAGTTTGTTTACAGATACGCAGTATTTT; CDR3 protein: CSASLFTDTQYF
V gene: TRBV28; D gene: TRBD2; J gene: TRBJ2-1; clone size: NA; CDR3 DNA: TGTGCCCGCAGTGTCCCGTCCGGGACTAGCGGATACAATGAGCAGTTCTTC; CDR3 protein: CARSVPSGTSGYNEQFF
V gene: TRBV25-1; D gene: NA; J gene: TRBJ2-1; clone size: many; CDR3 DNA: TGTGCCAGCAGTGAACAGGTGTACAATGAGCAGTTCTTC; CDR3 protein: CASSEQVYNEQFF
V gene: TRBV12-3/TRBV12-4; D gene: NA; J gene: TRBJ2-3; clone size: NA; CDR3 DNA: TGTGCCAGCAGTTTAGTCCTAGTAGTCAGCACAGATACGCAGTATTTT; CDR3 protein: CASSLVLVVSTDTQYF
V gene: TRBV7-9; D gene: NA; J gene: TRBJ1-4; clone size: many; CDR3 DNA: TGTGCCAGCAGCTTTGGGCAGGGAGGTGAAAAACTGTTTTTT; CDR3 protein: CASSFGQGGEKLFF